This paragraph reports one TCR beta chain. Its antigen specificity is not known. No base qualities exist here, and no much larger clone lies one base off it. Taken from cysteine to phenylalanine, the CDR3 has 11 residues. Only the CDR3 DNA stays, 33 bases, in frame from base 1. Trimming removed 4 bases from V and 12 bases from J, leaving 10 bases between the germline ends. CDR1 and CDR2, looked up from the germline V gene, are SGHNT and YENEEA. This entry is derived from a study of breast tumors, draining lymph nodes, adjacent tissues (dated by TCRdb to the mid-2010s). Background for the entire study: TCR beta repertoires were compared across tumor, adjacent nontumor tissue and axillary lymph nodes obtained from breast cancer patients. In human breast cancer, the study set out to evaluate how tumor, surrounding tissue and draining lymph node repertoires relate to one another and whether T cells may move between these sites. General conclusions and limits of the study: Rather than being directly demonstrated, the conclusion that tumor T cells originate in lymph nodes was presented as consistent with a hypothesis. Tumors showed preferential V and J gene usage, and their T-cell repertoire diversity fell below that of lymph nodes yet above that of nontumor tissue. Tumor and nontumor tissue repertoires were found to be significantly more similar in luminal-like than in basal-like breast cancer. The data were considered consistent with most tumor T cells being derived from the lymph node and subsequently expanding within tumor tissue.

Sequencing took place on an Illumina HiSeq 2000. TCR beta chain libraries were generated through multiplex PCR amplification. The amplified TCR beta chain products were analyzed by high-throughput sequencing. The public reads were reanalyzed by TCRdb: fastp trimming at Q25, MiXCR alignment, in-frame beta chains only. Entries that share a CDR3 protein sequence are merged under the most common genes and DNA. Across this sample there are around 16,000 distinct CDR3 sequences, with approximately 51% seen only once. The top ten clonotypes cover 16% of the sample. The adjacent samples were made up of nontumor breast tissue around the tumor.

Sequencing input: tumor-adjacent breast tissue. The sequence was collected from a female donor with breast cancer. Some clones in this sample may be carry-over from other donors' samples. The V and J genes are TRBV11-3 and TRBJ2-1, and possibly TRBD2, on 6 matching bases. This receptor carries the CDR3 CASSSRDSQFF. The DNA sequence is as follows: TGTGCCAGCAGCTCCCGGGACTCGCAGTTCTTC.